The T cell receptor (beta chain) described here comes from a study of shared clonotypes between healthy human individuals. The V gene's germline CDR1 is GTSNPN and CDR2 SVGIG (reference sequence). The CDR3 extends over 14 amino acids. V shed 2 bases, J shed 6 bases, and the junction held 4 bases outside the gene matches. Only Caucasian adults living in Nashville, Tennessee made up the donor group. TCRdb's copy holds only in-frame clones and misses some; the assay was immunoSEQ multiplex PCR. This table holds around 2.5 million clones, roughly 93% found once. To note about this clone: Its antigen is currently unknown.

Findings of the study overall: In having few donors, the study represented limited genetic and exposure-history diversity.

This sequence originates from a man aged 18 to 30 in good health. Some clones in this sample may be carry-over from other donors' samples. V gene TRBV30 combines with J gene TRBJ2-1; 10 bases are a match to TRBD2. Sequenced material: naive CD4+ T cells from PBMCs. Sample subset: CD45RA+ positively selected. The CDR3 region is CAWSWSGRANEQFF. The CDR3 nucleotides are TGTGCCTGGAGTTGGAGCGGGAGGGCCAATGAGCAGTTCTTC.